These 24 T cell receptor beta chains were sequenced from one sample in a study of OX40 agonist ivuxolimab in advanced cancers. The repertoire was sequenced with immunoSEQ multiplex PCR; TCRdb's copy has only in-frame clones and lacks some. Altogether approximately 80,000 clones are present, over 80% being singletons, with the ten largest covering approximately 0.43%. This specimen was CD4+ or CD8+ T cells sorted from blood, taken in a trial of the OX40 agonist ivuxolimab. These receptors all stem from an adult with an advanced solid tumor such as melanoma, head and neck, liver or kidney cancer.

This sequence joins TRBV18 and TRBJ2-5; D unclear. Looked up from germline, CDR1 is KGHSH and CDR2 is LQKENI. The CDR3 contains 16 residues. The ends were cut back, 4 bases at V and 3 bases at J, with 18 bases in the middle. CDR3 DNA sequence: TGTGCCAGCTCACGGTCGCAGAGCCCTAGGGAAGAGACCCAGTACTTC. Its translation: CASSRSQSPREETQYF.

The V and J genes are TRBV28 and TRBJ2-7; tentatively, D is TRBD1 (5 bases). Per germline, CDR1 MDHEN and CDR2 SYDVKM. V was clipped by 7 bases and J by 4 bases, with 20 bases between them. The CDR3 contains 15 residues. The CDR3 DNA reads as TGTGCCAGCACTCCAGGGCAGGGTTTGGGATACGAGCAGTACTTC. It is translated as CASTPGQGLGYEQYF.

This clone was seen a single time. The rearrangement joins TRBV4-3 to TRBJ1-2; 8 nucleotides align to TRBD1. The CDR3 covers 16 residues. CDR1 is LGHNA and CDR2 is YSLEER in the germline V gene. V gave up 1 base and J gave up 10 bases; unmatched junction bases: 14. CDR3 residues: CASSQAFEQGANDYTF. The CDR3 nucleotides read TGCGCCAGCAGCCAAGCATTCGAGCAGGGGGCGAATGACTACACCTTC.

The V and J genes are TRBV19 and TRBJ2-3; D may be TRBD2 (6 bases). This CDR3 is 16 amino acids long. With 2 bases removed from V and 1 base from J, the gap between germline ends came to 13 bases. Germline-derived CDR1 and CDR2 are LNHDA and SQIVND (reference sequence). The CDR3 DNA follows: TGTGCCAGTAGTATACGGCTAGCGAGCGGCACAGATACGCAGTATTTT. Translated, it gives CASSIRLASGTDTQYF.

This sequence joins TRBV11-2 and TRBJ2-2; no definite D call. Germline lookup yields CDR1 SGHAT and CDR2 FQNNGV. The CDR3 length is 13 residues. With 3 bases removed from V and 5 bases from J, the gap between germline ends came to 7 bases. The CDR3 spells CASSFQPTGELFF. The CDR3 nucleotides read TGTGCCAGCAGCTTTCAACCGACCGGGGAGCTGTTTTTT.

V usage is TRBV5-6 and J usage is TRBJ2-5; a weak D match, TRBD2 (6 bases). Germline V gene data show CDR1 as SGHDT and CDR2 as YYEEEE. CDR3 length: 13 residues. Trimming shortened V by 0 bases and J by 4 bases, and 7 bases separated the two germline ends. The CDR3 region is CASSLVGGETQYF. CDR3 coding DNA: TGTGCCAGCAGCTTGGTCGGGGGAGAGACCCAGTACTTC.

V usage is TRBV6-4 and J usage is TRBJ1-5; no clear D gene. The CDR3 totals 15 residues. Germline CDR1 reads MRHNA; CDR2 reads SNTAGT. Trimming shortened V by 5 bases and J by 7 bases, and 18 bases separated the two germline ends. The CDR3 loop reads CASSHGVAEGQPQHF. The CDR3 region has the DNA TGTGCCAGCAGTCACGGGGTAGCTGAGGGACAGCCCCAGCATTTT.

V and J are TRBV28 and TRBJ1-2; 9 bases agree with TRBD1. CDR3 length equals 16 residues. Trimming removed 5 bases from V and 5 bases from J; junction bases left unmatched: 12. Germline assignment: CDR1 MDHEN and CDR2 SYDVKM. The CDR3 here is CASSRGPDRGRYGYTF. The CDR3, as DNA: TGTGCCAGCAGTAGGGGGCCGGACAGGGGAAGGTATGGCTACACCTTC.

The rearrangement uses TRBV7-9 and TRBJ2-5, with D perhaps matching TRBD2 (6 bases). Germline V gene data show CDR1 as SEHNR and CDR2 as FQNEAQ (reference sequence). Trimming took off 1 base at V and 5 bases at J, with 11 bases between the two ends. There are 14 residues in the CDR3. The CDR3 sequence is CASSLDGGEETQYF. The DNA of the CDR3 is TGTGCCAGCAGCTTAGATGGAGGGGAGGAGACCCAGTACTTC.

The chain couples TRBV18 to TRBJ1-1; D is possibly TRBD1 (6 bases). The germline gives CDR1 KGHSH, CDR2 LQKENI. The CDR3 runs 14 residues. V lost 1 base and J lost 3, with 9 bases in between. In DNA form, the CDR3 reads TGTGCCAGCTCACCACGGGGGCGAGACACTGAAGCTTTCTTT. Residues: CASSPRGRDTEAFF. Variable domain in full (rest from reference TRBV18 and TRBJ1-1): NAGVMQNPRHLVRRRGQEARLRCSPMKGHSHVYWYRQLPEEGLKFMVYLQKENIIDESGMPKERFSAEFPKEGPSILRIQQVVRGDSAAYFCASSPRGRDTEAFFGQGTRLTVV.

CDR3 sequence reads: CASSPGEYGYTF. CDR3 DNA: TGTGCCAGCAGCCCAGGGGAATATGGCTACACCTTC. The chain uses TRBV7-6 and TRBJ1-2; the D gene is possibly TRBD1 (6 bases). The V gene lost 5 bases and the J gene lost 5 bases, with 9 bases spanning the gap. CDR1 and CDR2 from the germline V gene are SGHVS and FNYEAQ. The CDR3 runs 12 residues. Drawing the rest from reference TRBV7-6 and TRBJ1-2, the complete variable domain is GAGVSQSPRYKVTKRGQDVALRCDPISGHVSLYWYRQALGQGPEFLTYFNYEAQQDKSGLPNDRFSAERPEGSISTLTIQRTEQRDSAMYRCASSPGEYGYTFGSGTRLTVV.

The V gene is TRBV27, the J gene TRBJ2-1, with D perhaps TRBD2 (5 bases). Germline lookup yields CDR1 MNHEY and CDR2 SMNVEV (reference sequence). Trimming left V 8 bases short and J 3 bases short, with 14 bases between. The CDR3 is 14 residues long. Written as DNA, the CDR3 is TGTGCCAGCGGGATTGGAGGTTTCTACAATGAGCAGTTCTTC. This encodes CASGIGGFYNEQFF.

The genes are TRBV5-1 and TRBJ2-7, with a possible D match to TRBD2 (5 bases). CDR3 length equals 13 residues. Germline CDR1 is SGHRS and CDR2 is YFSETQ. V was shortened by 2 bases and J by 2 bases, with 8 bases between the two germline ends. The DNA for the CDR3 is TGCGCCAGCAGCTTAACCGGGACCTACGAGCAGTACTTC. It encodes CASSLTGTYEQYF.

The V and J genes are TRBV21-1 and TRBJ1-2. TRBV21-1 is assigned pseudogene status. This CDR3 spans 15 amino acids. The CDR3 coding sequence is TGTGCCAGCAGCAAAGTGGTCCGGGTCTACTATGGCTACACCTTC. Its translation: CASSKVVRVYYGYTF.

This rearrangement joins TRBV29-1 to TRBJ2-3; no firm D call. The V gene lost 3 bases and the J gene lost 6 bases, with 10 bases spanning the gap. CDR3 length: 12 amino acids. CDR1 is SQVTM, CDR2 ANQGSEA, per germline. The CDR3 DNA reads as TGCAGCGTTGACCCGTCTAGGGATACGCAGTATTTT. The encoded protein is CSVDPSRDTQYF.

This rearrangement joins TRBV14 to TRBJ2-3; unclear D gene. The CDR3 extends over 16 amino acids. Trimming took 1 base from V and 3 from J, leaving 14 bases between them. Germline assignment: CDR1 SGHDN and CDR2 FVKESK. The CDR3 loop is CASSQAFGVWTDTQYF. The CDR3 DNA is TGTGCCAGCAGCCAAGCGTTTGGGGTTTGGACAGATACGCAGTATTTT.

The genes are TRBV25-1 and TRBJ1-4; 8 bases fit TRBD1. The CDR3 contains 15 residues. In germline, CDR1 is MGHDK, CDR2 SYGVNS. The trim removed 2 bases at V and 8 bases at J, leaving 7 bases unmatched. The CDR3 is CASSEPGRGQEKLFF. The CDR3 coding sequence is TGTGCCAGCAGTGAACCGGGCAGGGGGCAAGAAAAACTGTTTTTT.

CDR3 sequence: CASGRSGGSSYNEQFF. In DNA, the CDR3 is TGTGCCAGCGGTAGAAGCGGGGGGAGCTCCTACAATGAGCAGTTCTTC. The chain couples TRBV19 to TRBJ2-1; 9 bases fit TRBD2. V lost 9 bases, J lost 0 bases, and 9 bases stayed unmatched. CDR1 LNHDA and CDR2 SQIVND come from the germline V gene (reference sequence). The CDR3 has 16 residues.

This chain uses TRBV6-5 with TRBJ1-5, with D perhaps TRBD1 (5 bases). Germline CDR1 is MNHEY and CDR2 is SVGAGI. This CDR3 comprises 15 residues. The V end was cut by 4 bases, the J end by 0 bases, with 10 bases between. Here the CDR3 reads CASSSLGASNQPQHF. In DNA, the CDR3 is TGTGCCAGCAGTTCCCTCGGGGCTAGCAATCAGCCCCAGCATTTT.

This chain links TRBV7-2 with TRBJ1-5; possible D gene TRBD1, 5 bases. Germline V gives CDR1 SGHTA, CDR2 FQGNSA. Trimming cost V 2 bases and J 3 bases, with 17 bases left between them. CDR3 length: 17 residues. The CDR3 DNA reads TGTGCCAGCAGCTTAAGGTCGGCAGGGCAGTCCAATCAGCCCCAGCATTTT. Amino acids: CASSLRSAGQSNQPQHF.

The chain employs TRBV5-1 and TRBJ1-1; 8 bases agree with TRBD1. V lost 5 bases, J lost 2 bases, and 5 bases stayed unmatched. From germline, CDR1 is SGHRS and CDR2 YFSETQ. The CDR3 extends over 14 amino acids. The CDR3 nucleotides read TGCGCCAGCAGGCCTACAGGGGGTAACACTGAAGCTTTCTTT. Its translation: CASRPTGGNTEAFF. The variable domain in full, with the rest retrieved from reference TRBV5-1 and TRBJ1-1, is KAGVTQTPRYLIKTRGQQVTLSCSPISGHRSVSWYQQTPGQGLQFLFEYFSETQRNKGNFPGRFSGRQFSNSRSEMNVSTLELGDSALYLCASRPTGGNTEAFFGQGTRLTVV.

J is TRBJ1-4 and V is TRBV25-1; D remains unclear. CDR1 and CDR2 from the germline V gene are MGHDK and SYGVNS. The CDR3 loop spans 13 amino acids. V was shortened by 2 bases and J by 4 bases, with 5 bases between the two germline ends. The CDR3 here is CASSEANNEKLFF. CDR3 nucleotides: TGTGCCAGCAGTGAAGCAAATAATGAAAAACTGTTTTTT.

This clone was found once. The V and J genes are TRBV19 and TRBJ2-5; the match to TRBD2 covers 8 bases. Losses at the gene ends were 4 bases for V and 2 bases for J; bases not matched to a gene: 3. This CDR3 contains 14 residues. Looked up from germline, CDR1 is LNHDA and CDR2 is SQIVND (reference sequence). This chain's CDR3 is CASSTGGLQETQYF. CDR3 nucleotide sequence: TGTGCCAGTAGTACGGGAGGGCTACAAGAGACCCAGTACTTC.

The table lists this clone with a few counts. The chain carries TRBV5-6 and TRBJ1-5; 8 nucleotides agree with TRBD1. CDR1 is SGHDT and CDR2 is YYEEEE in the germline V gene. The CDR3 extends over 16 amino acids. The trim removed 2 bases at V and 2 bases at J, leaving 6 bases unmatched. The CDR3 here is CASSLRTGNGNQPQHF. The CDR3 nucleotides are TGTGCCAGCAGCTTACGGACAGGGAATGGCAATCAGCCCCAGCATTTT.